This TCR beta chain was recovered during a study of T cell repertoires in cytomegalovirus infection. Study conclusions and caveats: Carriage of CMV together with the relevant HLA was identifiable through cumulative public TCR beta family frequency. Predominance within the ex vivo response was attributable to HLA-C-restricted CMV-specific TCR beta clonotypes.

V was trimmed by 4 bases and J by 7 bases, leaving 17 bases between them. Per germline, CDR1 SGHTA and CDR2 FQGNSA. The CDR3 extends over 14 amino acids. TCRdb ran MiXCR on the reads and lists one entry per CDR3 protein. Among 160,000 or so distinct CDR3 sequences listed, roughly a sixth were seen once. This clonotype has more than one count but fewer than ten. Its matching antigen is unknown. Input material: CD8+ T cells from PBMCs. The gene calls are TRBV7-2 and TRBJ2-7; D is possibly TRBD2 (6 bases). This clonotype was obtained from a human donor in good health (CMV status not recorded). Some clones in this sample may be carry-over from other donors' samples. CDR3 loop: CASSSDGVGGEQYF. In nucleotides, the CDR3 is TGTGCCAGCAGCTCAGACGGGGTGGGGGGAGAGCAGTACTTC.